The clone carrying this T cell receptor beta chain has only a few counts. One junction end does not reproduce the germline sequence, and a read error may be involved. Germline CDR1 is SGHAT and CDR2 is FQNNGV. This CDR3 comprises 16 residues. Arm-PCR of CDR3 regions and iRepertoire HTBI primers were used to build TCR beta libraries. TCRdb recomputed calls from the multiplex PCR reads with MiXCR, one row per CDR3 protein. Among roughly 500,000 distinct CDR3 sequences listed, 12% were seen once. The entry originates in a study of regulatory T cells in long-lasting Graves disease. Study information: Recently diagnosed Graves' patients had received antithyroid drugs for under 3 months.

Stated time point: newly diagnosed GD, antithyroid drugs for less than 3 months. RNA isolated from PBMCs was used to make the TCR library. This sample was also put to use in a study of T cells in Graves' hyperthyroidism and ophthalmopathy. According to that study: Graves' hyperthyroidism was deemed stable given no ophthalmopathy progression within 18 months. The study enrolled patients aged 18 to 65 with newly diagnosed hyperthyroidism of under 2 months' duration.

This sequence was found in a woman in her thirties with Graves disease. The sequencing used peripheral blood mononuclear cells (PBMCs), collected at new diagnosis, from a patient treated with antithyroid drugs. This chain connects TRBV11-2 to TRBJ2-1; weak D call: TRBD2 (5 bases). The chain's CDR3 is CASSLRMSSNYNGQFF. In nucleotides, the CDR3 is TGTGCCAGCAGCTTACGGATGTCTAGCAACTACAATGGGCAGTTCTTC.